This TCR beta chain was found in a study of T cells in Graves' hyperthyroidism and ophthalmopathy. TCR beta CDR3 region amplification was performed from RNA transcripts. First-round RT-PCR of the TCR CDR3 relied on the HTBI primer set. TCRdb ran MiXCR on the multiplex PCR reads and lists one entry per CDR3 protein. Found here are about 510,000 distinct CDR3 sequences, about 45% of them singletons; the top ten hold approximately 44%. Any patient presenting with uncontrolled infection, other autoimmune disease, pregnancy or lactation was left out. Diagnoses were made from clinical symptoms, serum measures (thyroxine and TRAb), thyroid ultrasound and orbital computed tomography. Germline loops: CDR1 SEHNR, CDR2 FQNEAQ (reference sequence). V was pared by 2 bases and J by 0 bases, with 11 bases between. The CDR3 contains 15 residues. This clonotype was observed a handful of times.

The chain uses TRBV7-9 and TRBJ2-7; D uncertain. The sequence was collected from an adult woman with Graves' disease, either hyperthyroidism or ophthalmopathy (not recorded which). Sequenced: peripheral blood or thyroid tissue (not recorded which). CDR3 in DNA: TGTGCCAGCAGCTTATCAGGCATAAACTCCTACGAGCAGTACTTC. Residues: CASSLSGINSYEQYF.